The rows below give T cell receptor beta chains drawn from one sample of a study of Tregs in tolerant kidney transplant recipients. Clones were sequenced by immunoSEQ multiplex PCR, and TCRdb holds only the in-frame ones, with some missing. The data hold about 81,000 clones, with roughly 90% observed a single time. The sequencing here drew on CD4+ T cells from blood (PBMCs), taken 24 months after the transplant. Receptor source: a human patient who received a combined kidney and bone marrow transplant. A share of the T cells may be of graft donor origin. The CDR3 runs from the conserved cysteine through the conserved F or W. The D gene is left open where the match is weak. Clone size is shown for a subset of rows, as once, few, many or a class of expanded clone.

d_gene	abundance	v_gene	j_gene	CDR3aa	CDR3nt
TRBD1	NA	TRBV6-1	TRBJ1-2	CASSQDRQQGGYTF	TGTGCCAGCAGTCAGGACAGGCAGCAAGGAGGCTACACCTTC
NA	NA	TRBV19	TRBJ2-7	CASSIVGRVSYEQYF	TGTGCCAGTAGTATAGTGGGCAGGGTATCCTACGAGCAGTACTTC
TRBD1	few	TRBV2	TRBJ2-7	CASLPTGTGIGEQYF	TGTGCCAGCCTTCCGACAGGGACAGGCATAGGCGAGCAGTACTTC
NA	once	TRBV10-3	TRBJ1-5	CAVPSPGPNNQPQHF	TGTGCCGTCCCATCCCCAGGGCCAAACAATCAGCCCCAGCATTTT
TRBD1	NA	TRBV4-1	TRBJ2-7	CASSQSWTGFYEQYF	TGCGCCAGCAGCCAATCCTGGACAGGTTTTTACGAGCAGTACTTC
TRBD2	NA	TRBV11-3	TRBJ2-3	CASSLEAGGTDTQYF	TGTGCCAGCAGCTTAGAAGCGGGAGGGACAGATACGCAGTATTTT
NA	NA	TRBV2	TRBJ1-6	CAGSTGPFRPLHF	TGTGCCGGAAGCACAGGACCTTTTCGACCCCTCCACTTT
NA	NA	TRBV4-1	TRBJ2-5	CASSQLQGIETQYF	TGCGCCAGCAGCCAACTCCAGGGTATCGAGACCCAGTACTTC
TRBD2	NA	TRBV16	TRBJ2-1	CASSHAGTTTYNEQFF	TGTGCCAGCAGCCATGCCGGGACTACCACCTACAATGAGCAGTTCTTC
TRBD2	NA	TRBV29-1	TRBJ2-7	CSVEAGLGVQYF	TGCAGCGTTGAAGCGGGACTAGGGGTGCAGTACTTC
NA	NA	TRBV10-3	TRBJ1-2	CAITPQGGRGYTF	TGTGCCATCACCCCCCAGGGAGGGCGAGGCTACACCTTC
TRBD1	NA	TRBV28	TRBJ2-7	CASSPRLGQGKTYEQYF	TGTGCCAGCAGCCCACGGCTTGGACAGGGAAAAACCTACGAGCAGTACTTC